Below, 19 T cell receptor beta chains from the same sample are listed, as sequenced in a study of naive and memory T cell subsets. General study results and limits: Especially in CD8 cells, naive repertoires contained a few larger clonotypes, possibly CD45RA-re-expressing memory cells.

Antigens of these TCRs are unknown. Two oligonucleotides, mixed equimolar, formed the beta constant-region primer covering TRBC1 and TRBC2. The ligated cDNA underwent four PCR rounds using SP2 and nested alpha and beta constant-region primers. Using its own MiXCR run on the UMI-ligation and nested PCR reads, TCRdb lists one record per CDR3 protein. Counted here are around 140,000 distinct CDR3 sequences, approximately 20% occurring once; the ten biggest clones make up 0.6% to 0.7%. Sequenced material: naive CD8+ T cells from blood. The receptors stem from a human donor in good health.

This clonotype was detected only a few times. The V and J genes are TRBV5-1 and TRBJ2-1; D possibly corresponds to TRBD1 (6 bases). The CDR3 totals 16 residues. V was cut by 0 bases and J by 3 bases, with 13 bases left in between. The germline V gene has CDR1 SGHRS and CDR2 YFSETQ. As DNA, the CDR3 is TGCGCCAGCAGCTTGGATGCCCGGACAGACTACAATGAGCAGTTCTTC. It encodes CASSLDARTDYNEQFF.

This clonotype was seen a few times. The genes are TRBV29-1 and TRBJ2-5, with D unclear. CDR1 is SQVTM, CDR2 ANQGSEA, per germline. Trimming pared 0 bases from V and 0 bases from J, leaving 11 bases between. The CDR3 covers 15 residues. CDR3 protein: CSVEEFAQYQETQYF. Written as DNA, the CDR3 is TGCAGCGTTGAAGAATTTGCACAGTACCAAGAGACCCAGTACTTC.

This clonotype was detected a few times. The V gene is TRBV7-3, the J gene TRBJ2-5; unclear D gene. Germline CDR1 SGHTA, CDR2 FQGTGA. The CDR3 has 13 residues. The ends were cut back, 1 base at V and 0 bases at J, with 3 bases in the middle. The CDR3 is CASSLRNQETQYF. CDR3 DNA sequence: TGTGCCAGCAGCTTAAGGAACCAAGAGACCCAGTACTTC.

The chain uses TRBV6-5 and TRBJ2-5, with D possibly matching TRBD2 (6 bases). This CDR3 contains 15 residues. Deletions cut 0 bases from V and 2 bases from J, with 10 bases between. Germline CDR1 reads MNHEY; CDR2 reads SVGAGI. The CDR3 nucleotides are TGTGCCAGCAGTTACTCGATGGCGGGACAAGAGACCCAGTACTTC. It codes for CASSYSMAGQETQYF.

The chain joins TRBV4-2 to TRBJ2-1, with D possibly being TRBD2 (5 bases). CDR3 length: 17 amino acids. Trimming took off 1 base at V and 7 bases at J, with 20 bases between the two ends. Germline V gene data show CDR1 as LGHNA and CDR2 as YNFKEQ. DNA for the CDR3: TGTGCCAGCAGCCAAGGGGTTGAGGACGCCCCGGGGAATGAGCAGTTCTTC. Translating it yields CASSQGVEDAPGNEQFF.

The chain is built from TRBV12-3 or TRBV12-4 and TRBJ1-1; 8 nucleotides line up with TRBD1. CDR3 size: 12 residues. The V and J ends lost 6 bases and 11 bases, in that order; junction bases with no gene match: 8. DNA of the CDR3: TGTGCCAGCAGCCTCCCCGGACAGGGTGCTTTCTTT. It encodes CASSLPGQGAFF.

The gene calls are TRBV10-1 and TRBJ2-4; 7 bases line up with TRBD2. CDR1 is WNHNN, CDR2 SYGVQD, per germline (reference sequence). CDR3 size: 20 residues. The ends lost 4 bases at V and 0 bases at J; junction bases unmatched: 18. CDR3 in amino acids: CASSGPLADSDKLAKNIQYF. Written as DNA, the CDR3 is TGCGCCAGCAGTGGTCCCCTAGCGGACTCAGATAAGTTAGCCAAAAACATTCAGTACTTC.

This clonotype was detected a few times. The chain is built from TRBV6-2 or TRBV6-3 and TRBJ2-7, with TRBD2 identical over 8 bases. CDR1 and CDR2 (germline): MNHEY, SVGEGT. CDR3 length: 14 amino acids. V lost 7 bases to trimming and J lost 5 bases; unmatched junction nucleotides: 10. The CDR3 is CASTLFSGLDEQYF. The CDR3, as DNA: TGTGCCAGCACCTTGTTTTCGGGACTAGACGAGCAGTACTTC.

The V call is TRBV6-2 or TRBV6-3, the J call TRBJ1-1; no definite D call. This CDR3 region has 14 residues. Trimming removed 2 bases at V and 4 bases at J, with 11 bases between. CDR1 MNHEY and CDR2 SVGEGT come from the germline V gene. In DNA form, the CDR3 reads TGTGCCAGCAGTTACAGTTTGGCGATCACTGAAGCTTTCTTT. Protein: CASSYSLAITEAFF.

The gene calls are TRBV28 and TRBJ2-3; tentative D call: TRBD2 (6 bases). CDR1 is MDHEN and CDR2 is SYDVKM in the germline V gene. The V end was cut by 2 bases, the J end by 5 bases, with 17 bases between. The CDR3 loop spans 16 amino acids. The CDR3 loop reads CASSLMGIWRGDTQYF. The CDR3 DNA sequence: TGTGCCAGCAGTTTAATGGGCATTTGGAGGGGAGATACGCAGTATTTT.

The V and J genes are TRBV7-6 and TRBJ2-2, with D perhaps assigned TRBD1 or TRBD2 (5 bases each). Germline V lookup: CDR1 SGHVS, CDR2 FNYEAQ. V was pared by 4 bases and J by 6 bases, with 12 bases between. The CDR3 is 14 amino acids. The CDR3 bases are TGTGCCAGCAGCTCCAGAGTGGGGGCCGGGGAGCTGTTTTTT. This sequence encodes CASSSRVGAGELFF.

Comment on this clonotype: Sequence at one end of the junction differs from germline and may be a read error. This chain uses TRBV29-1 with TRBJ2-5, with TRBD2 identical over 16 bases. CDR1 is SQVTM, CDR2 ANQGSEA, per germline. This CDR3 has 18 residues. The CDR3 is CSVEGTSGRAGYQETQYF. The CDR3 DNA reads as TGCAGCGTGGAAGGGACTAGCGGGAGGGCCGGGTACCAAGAGACCCAGTACTTC.

This clonotype was seen more than once but under ten times. The chain has TRBV27 and TRBJ2-2; no firm D call. Trimming shortened V by 0 bases and J by 1 base, and 12 bases separated the two germline ends. Germline lookup yields CDR1 MNHEY and CDR2 SMNVEV (reference sequence). The CDR3 sequence is 17 residues long. The CDR3 sequence: CASSLSLLSLNTGELFF. CDR3 DNA sequence: TGTGCCAGCAGTTTATCCCTACTAAGTTTGAACACCGGGGAGCTGTTTTTT.

The J gene is TRBJ2-7, the V gene TRBV12-3 or TRBV12-4; 7 bases match TRBD1. The J segment lost 0 bases and the V segment lost 0 bases, leaving 8 bases of the junction unmatched. The CDR3 spans 17 residues. CDR3 region: CASSLAEGGLLSYEQYF. DNA for the CDR3: TGTGCCAGCAGTTTAGCGGAAGGGGGCCTACTCTCCTACGAGCAGTACTTC.

V is TRBV12-3 or TRBV12-4 and J is TRBJ2-3; 7 positions agree with TRBD1. The CDR3 runs 16 residues. The ends lost 3 bases at V and 3 bases at J; junction bases unmatched: 9. CDR3 loop: CASSFLTGTATDTQYF. The CDR3 nucleotides read TGTGCCAGCAGTTTCTTAACAGGGACAGCGACAGATACGCAGTATTTT.

This clonotype showed up many times. The chain has TRBV29-1 and TRBJ2-2; D gene ambiguous. Trimming left V 4 bases short and J 8 bases short, with 8 bases between. Germline CDR1 SQVTM, CDR2 ANQGSEA. This CDR3 has 11 residues. The CDR3 DNA is TGCAGCGTTGTAAAACTGGGGGAGCTGTTTTTT. Protein: CSVVKLGELFF.

This clonotype was seen only a few times. The chain carries TRBV19 and TRBJ1-5; TRBD1 aligns across 7 bases. Trimming took 3 bases from V and 13 from J; bases not matched to a gene: 6. Germline CDR1 LNHDA, CDR2 SQIVND (reference sequence). CDR3 length: 12 residues. CDR3 in DNA: TGTGCCAGTAGTATTGGGACAGATCTTCAGCATTTT. It is translated as CASSIGTDLQHF.

This sequence joins TRBV27 and TRBJ2-5, with a weak D call TRBD2 (5 bases). The V and J ends lost 5 bases and 5 bases respectively, with 24 bases between them. Germline loops: CDR1 MNHEY, CDR2 SMNVEV (reference sequence). The CDR3 totals 17 residues. This CDR3 reads CASSPTLASKGGETQYF. DNA of the CDR3: TGTGCCAGCAGTCCTACTCTAGCATCCAAGGGTGGGGAGACCCAGTACTTC.

This clonotype has a handful of counts. This chain connects TRBV28 to TRBJ2-3; D unresolved. Germline V gene data show CDR1 as MDHEN and CDR2 as SYDVKM. V lost 2 bases, J lost 5 bases, and 11 bases lay in between. This CDR3 comprises 14 residues. DNA of the CDR3: TGTGCCAGCAGTTTAGGGCTATCCCAAGATACGCAGTATTTT. Translating it yields CASSLGLSQDTQYF.